A single sample is the source of the 21 T cell receptor beta chains below, sequenced in a study of human versus mouse CDR3 diversity and MHC coevolution. TCRdb keeps only in-frame clones here, not all; method: immunoSEQ multiplex PCR. The sample holds over 60,000 clones, under 95% seen once. Material for sequencing was naive CD4+ T cells from blood. Described subset: CD45RO-negative CD62L-positive naive CD4 T cells. Source of these receptors: a person aged 30 to 70 in good health.

The gene calls are TRBV2 and TRBJ2-3, with 8 bases that match TRBD2. The CDR3 consists of 15 residues. V trimming: 5 bases; J trimming: 5 bases; junction bases outside the gene matches: 9. Germline values: CDR1 SNHLY, CDR2 FYNNEI. The CDR3 here is CASSQRGGLGDTQYF. The CDR3 DNA is TGTGCCAGCAGTCAACGGGGGGGCCTTGGAGATACGCAGTATTTT.

The rearrangement uses TRBV5-1 and TRBJ1-5, with D maybe TRBD1 (6 bases). The V end lost 7 bases, the J end lost 0 bases, and 14 bases lay between the germline ends. Germline V lookup: CDR1 SGHRS, CDR2 YFSETQ. CDR3 size: 15 residues. Written as DNA, the CDR3 is TGCGCCAGCGTAAGGGACAAAGCTAGCAATCAGCCCCAGCATTTT. Translated: CASVRDKASNQPQHF.

The chain carries TRBV4-1 and TRBJ1-5; 7 nucleotides match TRBD1. V lost 2 bases to trimming and J lost 4 bases; unmatched junction nucleotides: 8. Germline assignment: CDR1 MGHRA and CDR2 YSYEKL. The CDR3 is made up of 16 amino acids. The CDR3 here is CASSQPRGQFNQPQHF. As DNA, the CDR3 is TGCGCCAGCAGCCAACCCCGGGGACAGTTTAATCAGCCCCAGCATTTT.

The rearrangement links TRBV4-1 to TRBJ2-7, with a possible D match to TRBD1 (5 bases). V lost 1 base and J 2 bases, leaving 15 bases between the germline ends. The CDR3 is 16 residues long. Germline V gene sequence: CDR1 MGHRA, CDR2 YSYEKL. The CDR3 nucleotides are TGCGCCAGCAGCCAAGGGGGCGCGAACGCAGCCTACGAGCAGTACTTC. This encodes CASSQGGANAAYEQYF.

The chain joins TRBV6-1 to TRBJ2-2, with TRBD2 matching over 7 bases. V shed 6 bases, J shed 2 bases, and the junction held 3 bases outside the gene matches. From germline, CDR1 is MNHNS and CDR2 SASEGT. This CDR3 comprises 14 residues. CDR3 sequence: CASRTSTNTGELFF. The CDR3 DNA reads TGTGCCAGCAGGACTAGCACAAACACCGGGGAGCTGTTTTTT.

The chain uses TRBV27 and TRBJ1-1; D is perhaps TRBD1 (6 bases). This CDR3 has 15 amino acids. Germline V gene sequence: CDR1 MNHEY, CDR2 SMNVEV (reference sequence). V lost 2 bases and J lost 6, with 16 bases in between. CDR3 bases: TGTGCCAGCAGTTTAAAACAGGGTGGATGGCCTGAAGCTTTCTTT. As protein: CASSLKQGGWPEAFF.

This clone was seen a single time. The chain links TRBV6-6 to TRBJ2-7; maybe TRBD2 (6 bases). The CDR3 covers 15 residues. The V and J ends lost 2 bases and 0 bases respectively, with 11 bases between them. Germline CDR1 reads MNHNY; CDR2 reads SVGAGI (reference sequence). The DNA for the CDR3 is TGTGCCAGCAGTTACGTCGGGGGAAGCTCCTACGAGCAGTACTTC. The encoded protein is CASSYVGGSSYEQYF.

The chain couples TRBV5-4 to TRBJ2-3; 9 bases map to TRBD2. CDR1 is SGHNT, CDR2 YYREEE, per germline (reference sequence). The junction had 6 bases not matched to a gene; V was cut back by 4 bases and J by 0 bases. The CDR3 is made up of 16 amino acids. The CDR3 DNA reads TGTGCCAGCAGCGTCCGACTAGCGGCGAGCACAGATACGCAGTATTTT. Its translation: CASSVRLAASTDTQYF. Filled out from reference TRBV5-4 and TRBJ2-3, the complete variable domain reads ETGVTQSPTHLIKTRGQQVTLRCSSQSGHNTVSWYQQALGQGPQFIFQYYREEENGRGNFPPRFSGLQFPNYSSELNVNALELDDSALYLCASSVRLAASTDTQYFGPGTRLTVL.

CDR3 DNA: TGTGCCAGCAGCATACCCGGGACAGGGGGCTATTGGGAGACCCAGTACTTC. It specifies CASSIPGTGGYWETQYF. V usage is TRBV21-1 and J usage is TRBJ2-5; the D segment call TRBD1 is taken from the table without a DNA check. TRBV21-1 is flagged as a pseudogene. This CDR3 is 17 amino acids long.

The chain combines TRBV27 with TRBJ1-5; 7 nucleotides line up with TRBD1. CDR3 size: 14 residues. Per the germline V gene, CDR1 is MNHEY and CDR2 is SMNVEV (reference sequence). V shed 6 bases and J 1 base; nucleotides not matched to a gene: 3. The DNA of the CDR3 is TGTGCCAGCAGCTGGGACAGAAGCAATCAGCCCCAGCATTTT. As protein: CASSWDRSNQPQHF.

This clone was observed a handful of times. This chain uses TRBV10-3 with TRBJ1-2; D possibly corresponds to TRBD1 (5 bases). Trimming left V 1 base short and J 8 bases short, with 11 bases between. The germline V gene has CDR1 ENHRY and CDR2 SYGVKD. This CDR3 contains 13 residues. The CDR3: CAISEWQGYGYTF. Written as DNA, the CDR3 is TGTGCCATCAGTGAGTGGCAGGGTTACGGCTACACCTTC.

The rearrangement uses TRBV10-3 and TRBJ2-1, with TRBD2 identical over 7 bases. The CDR3 is 13 amino acids. Germline loops: CDR1 ENHRY, CDR2 SYGVKD. The junction had 3 bases not matched to a gene; V was cut back by 6 bases and J by 4 bases. The CDR3 reads CAIRGLPYNEQFF. The DNA of the CDR3 is TGTGCCATCAGGGGACTACCATACAATGAGCAGTTCTTC.

The chain joins TRBV5-6 to TRBJ1-1; perhaps TRBD1 as D (5 bases). V lost 4 bases, J lost 1 base, and 14 bases lay in between. Germline values: CDR1 SGHDT, CDR2 YYEEEE. CDR3 length equals 15 residues. Written as DNA, the CDR3 is TGTGCCAGCAGCCCCCAGGGACTATCGAACACTGAAGCTTTCTTT. It specifies CASSPQGLSNTEAFF.

The chain has TRBV5-1 and TRBJ1-1, with a possible D match to TRBD1 (5 bases). Germline V lookup: CDR1 SGHRS, CDR2 YFSETQ. This CDR3 has 11 amino acids. V lost 0 bases and J lost 11, with 8 bases in between. CDR3 in amino acids: CASSLGRGAFF. CDR3 DNA: TGCGCCAGCAGCTTGGGTAGGGGTGCTTTCTTT.

This chain links TRBV18 with TRBJ2-1; D perhaps matches TRBD1 (6 bases). The CDR3 has 16 residues. Germline V lookup: CDR1 KGHSH, CDR2 LQKENI. The V and J ends lost 0 bases and 2 bases respectively, with 11 bases between them. The DNA for the CDR3 is TGTGCCAGCTCACCACCGCCCAGGGGCCCCTACAATGAGCAGTTCTTC. Translating gives CASSPPPRGPYNEQFF.

This clone occurred once. The CDR3 loop reads CASSLGTGYNEQFF. Here the CDR3 DNA reads TGCGCCAGCAGCTTGGGGACAGGGTACAATGAGCAGTTCTTC. This chain uses TRBV5-1 with TRBJ2-1; 8 bases are a match to TRBD1. This CDR3 region has 14 residues. Germline CDR1 and CDR2: SGHRS and YFSETQ. Losses at the gene ends were 0 bases for V and 4 bases for J; bases not matched to a gene: 0.

The genes are TRBV4-1 and TRBJ1-1; the match to TRBD1 covers 9 bases. The CDR3 length is 15 residues. CDR1 is MGHRA and CDR2 is YSYEKL in the germline V gene. The trim removed 2 bases at V and 1 base at J, leaving 2 bases unmatched. CDR3: CASSQPTGGNTEAFF. DNA of the CDR3: TGCGCCAGCAGCCAACCGACAGGGGGGAACACTGAAGCTTTCTTT.

The gene calls are TRBV28 and TRBJ2-7; a weak D match, TRBD1 (5 bases). The CDR3 sequence is 15 residues long. V lost 8 bases, J lost 0 bases, and 17 bases lay in between. Germline V gives CDR1 MDHEN, CDR2 SYDVKM. The CDR3 region is CASLGQGRTSYEQYF. In DNA form, the CDR3 reads TGTGCCAGCCTAGGTCAGGGTCGTACCTCCTACGAGCAGTACTTC.

V gene TRBV10-1 combines with J gene TRBJ2-7; a weak D match, TRBD1 (6 bases). The CDR3 runs 13 residues. The V gene lost 5 bases and the J gene lost 2 bases, with 10 bases spanning the gap. Germline V lookup: CDR1 WNHNN, CDR2 SYGVQD (reference sequence). CDR3 coding DNA: TGCGCCAGCAGTCGGGACACGGCCTACGAGCAGTACTTC. This gives the protein CASSRDTAYEQYF.

The V gene is TRBV27, the J gene TRBJ2-7; 9 bases fit TRBD2. The CDR3 covers 14 residues. CDR1 and CDR2 from the germline V gene are MNHEY and SMNVEV (reference sequence). V lost 6 bases, J lost 2 bases, and 5 bases stayed unmatched. CDR3 protein: CASRPSGVPYEQYF. The CDR3 DNA reads TGTGCCAGCAGGCCTAGCGGGGTCCCCTACGAGCAGTACTTC.

This chain connects TRBV29-1 to TRBJ1-2, with D perhaps matching TRBD1 (6 bases). The CDR3 loop spans 13 amino acids. V was clipped by 5 bases and J by 4 bases, with 14 bases between them. Per germline, CDR1 SQVTM and CDR2 ANQGSEA. The CDR3 region is CSVTTGRAYGYTF. The CDR3 bases are TGCAGCGTTACGACAGGACGTGCCTATGGCTACACCTTC.